This is a list of T cell receptor beta chains from one sample in a study of T cells in narcolepsy. Assay: immunoSEQ multiplex PCR; the TCRdb copy retains only in-frame clones and omits some. The table has about 35,000 clones, over 65% seen once. The sequenced material came from memory (CD45RA-) CD4+ T cells from blood. These receptors were collected from a human donor in good health. CDR3s include the opening cysteine and the closing phenylalanine or tryptophan. The order of the fields is D gene, clone size, V gene, J gene, CDR3 DNA, CDR3 protein. A D gene is named only where the DNA matches it firmly. The size entry is marked missing in some rows and otherwise reads once, few, many or a size class.

TRBD1,once,TRBV27,TRBJ2-3,TGTGCCAGCAGTTTCCAGGGACAGGGGTTGGTCGCGCAGTATTTT,CASSFQGQGLVAQYF
TRBD1,NA,TRBV30,TRBJ1-4,TGTGCCTGGAACAGGGGGGGTAATGAAAAACTGTTTTTT,CAWNRGGNEKLFF
NA,once,TRBV5-4,TRBJ2-3,TGTGCCAGCAGCCTACTGAGGGACTCCCGCACAGATACGCAGTATTTT,CASSLLRDSRTDTQYF
NA,once,TRBV2,TRBJ1-1,TGTGCCAGCAGTGTCTACTCGGGCAACACTGAAGCTTTCTTT,CASSVYSGNTEAFF
NA,NA,TRBV9,TRBJ1-1,TGTGCCAGCAGCGTAGCAGCGAACACTGAAGCTTTCTTT,CASSVAANTEAFF
TRBD1,NA,TRBV14,TRBJ1-2,TGTGCCAGCAGCCCGGGACAGGTTTTAGTAGCTTATGGCTACACCTTC,CASSPGQVLVAYGYTF
NA,NA,TRBV6-5,TRBJ2-5,TGTGCCAGCAGTACCTACGGACACACGGAGACCCAGTACTTC,CASSTYGHTETQYF
TRBD1,NA,TRBV4-1,TRBJ1-3,TGCGCCAGCAGCCAAGATCGGGGTGGACAGGGGACGCTCTCCTCTGGAAACACCATATATTTT,CASSQDRGGQGTLSSGNTIYF
NA,NA,TRBV28,TRBJ1-3,TGTGCCAGCAGTTTTGGGGGGCCTGGAAACACCATATATTTT,CASSFGGPGNTIYF
NA,NA,TRBV7-9,TRBJ2-3,TGTGCCAGCAGCCAGGATGTGGTAGGGCACGCAGATACGCAGTATTTT,CASSQDVVGHADTQYF
NA,NA,TRBV7-9,TRBJ2-3,TGTGCCAGCAGCTTAAGCTGGGATACGCAGTATTTT,CASSLSWDTQYF
NA,few,TRBV30,TRBJ1-1,TGTGCCTGGAGTACGAGGGCGAACACTGAAGCTTTCTTT,CAWSTRANTEAFF
NA,NA,TRBV9,TRBJ2-3,TGTGCCAGCAGCGTAGAAGGGGGAGTCTACACAGATACGCAGTATTTT,CASSVEGGVYTDTQYF
NA,NA,TRBV5-1,TRBJ1-5,TGCGCCAGCAGCTCTGAGGGGTCCTTGGGGCAGCCCCAGCATTTT,CASSSEGSLGQPQHF
NA,NA,TRBV2,TRBJ2-7,TGTGCCAGCAGTGTGGGGGGCCCTCTCTCCTACGAGCAGTACTTC,CASSVGGPLSYEQYF
TRBD2,NA,TRBV30,TRBJ2-7,TGTGCCTCCGAGCTAATAGCGGGGTCCTACGAGCAGTACTTC,CASELIAGSYEQYF
NA,NA,TRBV7-8,TRBJ1-5,TGTGCCAGCAGCCTGGACGGGTGGCAGCCCCAGCATTTT,CASSLDGWQPQHF
NA,NA,TRBV7-9,TRBJ2-4,TGTGCCGGGGAGGTCAACGACATTCAGTACTTC,CAGEVNDIQYF
NA,NA,TRBV7-9,TRBJ2-7,TGTGCCAGCAGCCAAAGCGGCTACGAGCAGTACTTC,CASSQSGYEQYF
NA,NA,TRBV6-4,TRBJ1-2,TGTGCCAGCAGCGATAATCTCAGGGGAACTAACTATGGCTACACCTTC,CASSDNLRGTNYGYTF
TRBD2,NA,TRBV4-1,TRBJ2-3,TGCGCCAGCAGCCAAGATCTGTCTAGCGGGGGGAATACGCAGTATTTT,CASSQDLSSGGNTQYF
NA,NA,TRBV18,TRBJ1-2,TGTGCCAGCTCACCAGGGAAAGGGCCTAACTATGGCTACACCTTC,CASSPGKGPNYGYTF
NA,NA,TRBV9,TRBJ1-6,TGTGCCAGCAGCGTCTCGGGAAATTCACCCCTCCACTTT,CASSVSGNSPLHF
NA,few,TRBV6-1,TRBJ2-5,TGTGCCAGTCTATCCTGGGGGCAAGAGACCCAGTACTTC,CASLSWGQETQYF
NA,once,TRBV27,TRBJ1-2,TGTGCCAGCGGGACAAATGGCTATGGCTACACCTTC,CASGTNGYGYTF
TRBD2,NA,TRBV4-1,TRBJ2-3,TGCGCCAGCAGCCAACTGCTCACTAGCGGGAGCGCAGATACGCAGTATTTT,CASSQLLTSGSADTQYF
TRBD1,NA,TRBV4-1,TRBJ1-3,TGCGCCAGCAGCCGACCGGGACAGCGTACCTCTGGAAACACCATATATTTT,CASSRPGQRTSGNTIYF
NA,NA,TRBV4-3,TRBJ1-2,TGCGCCAGCAGCCAAGAGTGGGGTGGCTACACCTTC,CASSQEWGGYTF
NA,once,TRBV25-1,TRBJ1-2,TGTGCCAGCAGTGAAAGAGAGGGCGATGGCTACACCTTC,CASSEREGDGYTF
NA,NA,TRBV10-3,TRBJ2-5,TGTGCCATCAGTGAGAAGGGGAATGAGGAGACCCAGTACTTC,CAISEKGNEETQYF
NA,few,TRBV29-1,TRBJ1-1,TGCAGCGTGGGCAGGAACACTGAAGCTTTCTTT,CSVGRNTEAFF
NA,NA,TRBV7-9,TRBJ2-1,TGTGCCAGCAGCCGGACCAAACCCCATCACAATGAGCAGTTCTTC,CASSRTKPHHNEQFF
TRBD1,once,TRBV19,TRBJ2-4,TGTGCCAGTAGTAGAACGACAGGGGGCGTCGCCAAAAACATTCAGTACTTC,CASSRTTGGVAKNIQYF
TRBD2,NA,TRBV11-3,TRBJ2-3,TGTGCCAGCAGCTCCCCGGACGCAGGACTAGCGGGAAAGAGCACAGATACGCAGTATTTT,CASSSPDAGLAGKSTDTQYF
TRBD1,NA,TRBV7-3,TRBJ2-1,TGTGCCAGCAGCCCCTCGACAGGGGTTTTAGGCAATGAGCAGTTCTTC,CASSPSTGVLGNEQFF
NA,NA,TRBV27,TRBJ1-2,TGTGCCAGCAGTTTATTTCTTGGGCGGATCTATGGCTACACCTTC,CASSLFLGRIYGYTF
TRBD1,NA,TRBV5-6,TRBJ1-2,TGTGCCAGCAGCTCGAGGGGACAGGGGGCACTTGGCTACACCTTC,CASSSRGQGALGYTF
TRBD1,NA,TRBV2,TRBJ2-7,TGTGCCAGCAGTACAGGGGTCTACGAGCAGTACTTC,CASSTGVYEQYF
NA,once,TRBV7-2,TRBJ2-6,TGTGCCAGCAGCGCAACGGTCGGGGTCCTGACTTTC,CASSATVGVLTF
TRBD1,NA,TRBV6-5,TRBJ1-1,TGTGCCAGCAAAACTAGACAGGGAAAAACTGAAGCTTTCTTT,CASKTRQGKTEAFF
TRBD1,NA,TRBV7-9,TRBJ1-1,TGTGCCAGCAGCTTATTCCGGGACAGGGGGTCGCCTGAAGCTTTCTTT,CASSLFRDRGSPEAFF
NA,NA,TRBV12-5,TRBJ1-3,TGTGCTAGTGTCAGGGGCTCAGGAAACACCATATATTTT,CASVRGSGNTIYF
NA,NA,TRBV5-4,TRBJ2-3,TGTGCCAGCAGCTTGGCCGGGCGGGGTCGCGATACGCAGTATTTT,CASSLAGRGRDTQYF
TRBD2,NA,TRBV6-1,TRBJ2-7,TGTGCCAGCAGTTCGGTAGCGGGAGGATCCTACGAGCAGTACTTC,CASSSVAGGSYEQYF
TRBD2,NA,TRBV10-3,TRBJ2-1,TGTGCCATCAGTCCTAGCGGGGGTTACAATGAGCAGTTCTTC,CAISPSGGYNEQFF
TRBD1,NA,TRBV18,TRBJ2-1,TGTGCCAGCTCACTAAGGGGGACAGGAAGCTCCTACAATGAGCAGTTCTTC,CASSLRGTGSSYNEQFF
NA,once,TRBV7-8,TRBJ2-2,TGTGCCAGCAACCGACCAAACACCGGGGAGCTGTTTTTT,CASNRPNTGELFF
NA,NA,TRBV6-1,TRBJ2-7,TGTGCCAGCAGTGAAATTTTGGGCGGGTCCTACGAGCAGTACTTC,CASSEILGGSYEQYF
NA,NA,TRBV10-2,TRBJ2-2,TGCGCCAGCACCGGAGGTCGGACCGGGGAGCTGTTTTTT,CASTGGRTGELFF
TRBD1,NA,TRBV5-4,TRBJ1-1,TGTGCCAGCAGCTTGCAGGGGGCGAACACTGAAGCTTTCTTT,CASSLQGANTEAFF
TRBD1,NA,TRBV5-1,TRBJ1-3,TGCGCCAGCAGCTTGACAGGGGGGGACACCATATATTTT,CASSLTGGDTIYF
NA,NA,TRBV2,TRBJ1-2,TGTGCCAGCGTGGAAGGGGGGGAGAACTATGGCTACACCTTC,CASVEGGENYGYTF
TRBD1,NA,TRBV2,TRBJ2-7,TGTGCCAGCAGTGGGACAGGGGTCTACGAGCAGTACTTC,CASSGTGVYEQYF
TRBD1,NA,TRBV11-2,TRBJ1-3,TGTGCCAGCAGCCTACGGGACAGAAGCTCTGGAAACACCATATATTTT,CASSLRDRSSGNTIYF
NA,NA,TRBV5-6,TRBJ2-3,TGTGCCAGCAGCTTACTTGACAGGCACCCAGATACGCAGTATTTT,CASSLLDRHPDTQYF
NA,NA,TRBV2,TRBJ2-5,TGTGCCAGCAGTCAATCCACCGGGAATCCGGAGACCCAGTACTTC,CASSQSTGNPETQYF
TRBD1,NA,TRBV19,TRBJ2-5,TGTGCCAGTAGTATGACAGGGGTGATTCTAGAGACCCAGTACTTC,CASSMTGVILETQYF
NA,NA,TRBV5-4,TRBJ1-1,TGTGCCAGCAGCGCCTGGACAGCGGTGAACACTGAAGCTTTCTTT,CASSAWTAVNTEAFF
NA,NA,TRBV4-2,TRBJ1-1,TGTGCCAGCAGCCATGAATTTCAGGAGCCCTTGACTGAAGCTTTCTTT,CASSHEFQEPLTEAFF